The rows below give T cell receptor beta chains drawn from one sample of a study of blood T cell repertoires in COVID-19. TCRdb's table, derived via immunoSEQ multiplex PCR, lists solely in-frame clones and lacks some. The table records approximately 85,000 clones, roughly 88% of them present only once. The sample taken for sequencing was peripheral blood. Every receptor here comes from a woman aged 45-65 years in a cohort sampled during active COVID-19. The CDR3 runs from the conserved cysteine through the conserved F or W. D genes are given only for firm matches. Clone size is stated in some rows and not others, as once, few, many or a class when expanded.

clone size: -; D gene: TRBD2; CDR3 length: 16; V gene: TRBV9; J gene: TRBJ2-1; CDR3 DNA: TGTGCCAGCAGCGTAGGGGGCGGGAGGGCCCTCAATGAGCAGTTCTTC; CDR3 protein: CASSVGGGRALNEQFF
clone size: -; D gene: -; CDR3 length: 15; V gene: TRBV7-2; J gene: TRBJ1-6; CDR3 DNA: TGTGCCAGCAGCTCGACAGCTACTTATAATTCACCCCTCCACTTT; CDR3 protein: CASSSTATYNSPLHF
clone size: -; D gene: TRBD2; CDR3 length: 14; V gene: TRBV27; J gene: TRBJ2-7; CDR3 DNA: TGTGCCAGCAGTCCTAGAGCGGGATCCTACGAGCAGTACTTC; CDR3 protein: CASSPRAGSYEQYF
clone size: -; D gene: -; CDR3 length: 12; V gene: TRBV29-1; J gene: TRBJ1-2; CDR3 DNA: TGCGGGGGGAGCGGGACATCTGAGGGCTACACCTTC; CDR3 protein: CGGSGTSEGYTF
clone size: -; D gene: -; CDR3 length: 14; V gene: TRBV18; J gene: TRBJ1-2; CDR3 DNA: TGTGCCAGCTCACCAGGTGCAGGGGTCTATGGCTACACCTTC; CDR3 protein: CASSPGAGVYGYTF
clone size: -; D gene: TRBD1; CDR3 length: 15; V gene: TRBV19; J gene: TRBJ1-5; CDR3 DNA: TGTGCCAGTACCTTGGACAGGGGAAGGAATCAGCCCCAGCATTTT; CDR3 protein: CASTLDRGRNQPQHF
clone size: -; D gene: -; CDR3 length: 13; V gene: TRBV3-1/TRBV3-2; J gene: TRBJ2-7; CDR3 DNA: TGTGCCAGCAGCCGCCGGACATTTAAAGAGCAGTACTTC; CDR3 protein: CASSRRTFKEQYF
clone size: once; D gene: -; CDR3 length: 12; V gene: TRBV1; J gene: TRBJ2-7; CDR3 DNA: TGCACCCCATTAGCGGGAGCATACGAGCAGTACTTC; CDR3 protein: CTPLAGAYEQYF
clone size: -; D gene: -; CDR3 length: 15; V gene: TRBV10-3; J gene: TRBJ2-3; CDR3 DNA: TGTGCCATCAGCCGAGCGGAAAGTAGCACAGATACGCAGTATTTT; CDR3 protein: CAISRAESSTDTQYF
clone size: -; D gene: TRBD2; CDR3 length: 15; V gene: TRBV4-1; J gene: TRBJ2-1; CDR3 DNA: TGCGCCAGCAGCCAAGAAGGGCGGGAGCACGATGAGCAGTTCTTC; CDR3 protein: CASSQEGREHDEQFF
clone size: few; D gene: -; CDR3 length: 14; V gene: TRBV10-3; J gene: TRBJ1-3; CDR3 DNA: TGTGCCGTACAAGGGAGGATCTCTGGAAACACCATATATTTT; CDR3 protein: CAVQGRISGNTIYF
clone size: -; D gene: TRBD2; CDR3 length: 16; V gene: TRBV6-2/TRBV6-3; J gene: TRBJ2-3; CDR3 DNA: TGTGCCAGCAGTGACTCTAGCGGGAGCGTCAAGGGTACGCAGTATTTT; CDR3 protein: CASSDSSGSVKGTQYF
clone size: -; D gene: TRBD2; CDR3 length: 15; V gene: TRBV3-1/TRBV3-2; J gene: TRBJ2-1; CDR3 DNA: TGTGCCAGCAGCCAAGGGACTAGCGGGATGAATGAGCAGTTCTTC; CDR3 protein: CASSQGTSGMNEQFF
clone size: -; D gene: -; CDR3 length: 12; V gene: TRBV28; J gene: TRBJ1-3; CDR3 DNA: TGTGCCAGCAGTTTACTCACAGACACCATATATTTT; CDR3 protein: CASSLLTDTIYF
clone size: -; D gene: TRBD2; CDR3 length: 16; V gene: TRBV15; J gene: TRBJ2-7; CDR3 DNA: TGTGCCACCAGCAGAGATCTTGTGGGAGGGACGTACGAGCAGTACTTC; CDR3 protein: CATSRDLVGGTYEQYF
clone size: -; D gene: -; CDR3 length: 14; V gene: TRBV9; J gene: TRBJ1-1; CDR3 DNA: TGTGCCAGCGCGAGGATGGAGGGGACCACTGAAGCTTTCTTT; CDR3 protein: CASARMEGTTEAFF
clone size: -; D gene: -; CDR3 length: 15; V gene: TRBV19; J gene: TRBJ1-1; CDR3 DNA: TGTGCCAGTAGTACCCCGGAGGGGATTATCACTGAAGCTTTCTTT; CDR3 protein: CASSTPEGIITEAFF
clone size: -; D gene: -; CDR3 length: 14; V gene: TRBV27; J gene: TRBJ1-1; CDR3 DNA: TGTGCCAGCGGAGCCAGGGGACTGAACACTGAAGCTTTCTTT; CDR3 protein: CASGARGLNTEAFF
clone size: -; D gene: TRBD1; CDR3 length: 16; V gene: TRBV7-2; J gene: TRBJ2-1; CDR3 DNA: TGTGCCAGCAGCTCCATCCGGGACAGTATTTTTAATGAGCAGTTCTTC; CDR3 protein: CASSSIRDSIFNEQFF
clone size: -; D gene: -; CDR3 length: 17; V gene: TRBV5-1; J gene: TRBJ2-1; CDR3 DNA: TGCGCCAGCAGCTTGGACCCGGGACAAAGCTCCTACAATGAGCAGTTCTTC; CDR3 protein: CASSLDPGQSSYNEQFF
clone size: -; D gene: TRBD1; CDR3 length: 14; V gene: TRBV11-2; J gene: TRBJ1-2; CDR3 DNA: TGTGCCAGCAGCCAACGACAGGGGACTTATGGCTACACCTTC; CDR3 protein: CASSQRQGTYGYTF
clone size: once; D gene: -; CDR3 length: 16; V gene: TRBV11-2; J gene: TRBJ1-2; CDR3 DNA: TGTGCCAGCAGCTTATCGGCCGTAGACAGGACCTATGGCTACACCTTC; CDR3 protein: CASSLSAVDRTYGYTF
clone size: -; D gene: -; CDR3 length: 12; V gene: TRBV5-1; J gene: TRBJ2-2; CDR3 DNA: TGCGCCAGCAGCCCTCACACCGGGGAGCTGTTTTTT; CDR3 protein: CASSPHTGELFF
clone size: few; D gene: TRBD2; CDR3 length: 15; V gene: TRBV28; J gene: TRBJ2-7; CDR3 DNA: TGTGCCAGCAGTTTTCCAACTAGACTAGCGGAAGAGCAGTACTTC; CDR3 protein: CASSFPTRLAEEQYF
clone size: -; D gene: -; CDR3 length: 13; V gene: TRBV6-2/TRBV6-3; J gene: TRBJ2-3; CDR3 DNA: TGTGCCAGCAGTTACTCGAACTCGGATACGCAGTATTTT; CDR3 protein: CASSYSNSDTQYF
clone size: -; D gene: TRBD1; CDR3 length: 15; V gene: TRBV2; J gene: TRBJ1-5; CDR3 DNA: TGTGCCAGCAGTCGGGACAGGGGTGGCGATCAGCCCCAGCATTTT; CDR3 protein: CASSRDRGGDQPQHF
clone size: once; D gene: -; CDR3 length: 13; V gene: TRBV18; J gene: TRBJ1-1; CDR3 DNA: TGTGCCAGCTCACCGCCGGGACTGACTGAAGCTTTCTTT; CDR3 protein: CASSPPGLTEAFF
clone size: -; D gene: -; CDR3 length: 14; V gene: TRBV6-2/TRBV6-3; J gene: TRBJ2-5; CDR3 DNA: TGTGCCAGCAGTTATTCGGTTTCTTGGGAGACCCAGTACTTC; CDR3 protein: CASSYSVSWETQYF